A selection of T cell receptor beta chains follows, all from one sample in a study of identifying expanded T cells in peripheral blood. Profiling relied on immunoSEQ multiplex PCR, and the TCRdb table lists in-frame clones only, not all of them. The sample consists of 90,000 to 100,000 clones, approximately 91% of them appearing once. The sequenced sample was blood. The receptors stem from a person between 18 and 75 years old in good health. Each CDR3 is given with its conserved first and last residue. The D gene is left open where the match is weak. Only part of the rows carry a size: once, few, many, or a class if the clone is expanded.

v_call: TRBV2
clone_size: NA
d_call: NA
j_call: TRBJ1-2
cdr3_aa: CASSGATGGYTF
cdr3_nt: TGTGCCTCCTCTGGGGCGACAGGCGGCTACACCTTC

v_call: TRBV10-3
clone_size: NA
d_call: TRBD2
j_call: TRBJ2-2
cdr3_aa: CAISEGTSVNTGELFF
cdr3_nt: TGTGCCATCAGTGAGGGGACTAGCGTGAACACCGGGGAGCTGTTTTTT

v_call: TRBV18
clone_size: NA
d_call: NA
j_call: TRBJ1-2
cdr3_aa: CASSPLKEQTYYGYTF
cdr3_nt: TGTGCCAGCTCACCACTTAAAGAGCAAACCTACTATGGCTACACCTTC

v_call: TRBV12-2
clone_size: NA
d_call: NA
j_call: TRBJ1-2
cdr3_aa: CASRIDRAGYTF
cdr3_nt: TGTGCAAGTCGCATCGACAGGGCTGGCTACACCTTC

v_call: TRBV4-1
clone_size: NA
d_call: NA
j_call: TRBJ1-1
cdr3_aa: CASSHSGNMNTEAFF
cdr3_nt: TGCGCCAGCAGCCACTCCGGGAACATGAACACTGAAGCTTTCTTT

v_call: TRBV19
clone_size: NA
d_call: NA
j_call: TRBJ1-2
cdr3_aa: CASSGVGVSSYGYTF
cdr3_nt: TGTGCCAGTAGTGGGGTTGGGGTATCTTCCTATGGCTACACCTTC

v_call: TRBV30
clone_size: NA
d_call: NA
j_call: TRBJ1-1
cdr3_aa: CAWKVAWDTTEAFF
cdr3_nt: TGTGCCTGGAAGGTAGCCTGGGACACCACTGAAGCTTTCTTT

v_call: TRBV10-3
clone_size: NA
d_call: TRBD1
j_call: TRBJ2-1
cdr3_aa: CAISESTGEDEQFF
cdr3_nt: TGTGCCATCAGTGAGTCGACAGGGGAGGATGAGCAGTTCTTC

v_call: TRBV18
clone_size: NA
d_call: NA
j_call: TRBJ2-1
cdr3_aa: CASSLQDTNNEQFF
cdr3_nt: TGTGCCAGCTCCCTACAGGACACGAACAATGAGCAGTTCTTC

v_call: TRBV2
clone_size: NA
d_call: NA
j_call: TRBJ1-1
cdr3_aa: CASSGRAEAFF
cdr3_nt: TGTGCCAGCTCCGGTAGGGCTGAAGCTTTCTTT

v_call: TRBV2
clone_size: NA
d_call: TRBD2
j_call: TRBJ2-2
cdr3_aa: CASSDHRREDTGELFF
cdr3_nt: TGTGCCAGCAGTGATCACCGGCGGGAGGACACCGGGGAGCTGTTTTTT

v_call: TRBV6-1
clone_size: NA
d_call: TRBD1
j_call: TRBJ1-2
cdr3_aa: CASSEGTGGYGYTF
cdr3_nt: TGTGCCAGCAGTGAAGGGACAGGGGGCTATGGCTACACCTTC

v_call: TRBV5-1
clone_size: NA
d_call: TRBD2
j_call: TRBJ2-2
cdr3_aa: CASKTSGRVTGELFF
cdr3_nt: TGCGCCAGCAAGACTAGCGGGAGAGTCACCGGGGAGCTGTTTTTT

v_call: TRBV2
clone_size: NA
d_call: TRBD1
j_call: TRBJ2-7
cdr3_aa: CASIKDREGRPTYEQYF
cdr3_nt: TGTGCCAGCATTAAGGACAGGGAAGGCCGGCCTACCTACGAGCAGTACTTC

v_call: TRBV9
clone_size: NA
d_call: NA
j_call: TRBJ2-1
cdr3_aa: CASSVGGAYYNEQFF
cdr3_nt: TGTGCCAGCAGCGTAGGGGGGGCATATTACAATGAGCAGTTCTTC

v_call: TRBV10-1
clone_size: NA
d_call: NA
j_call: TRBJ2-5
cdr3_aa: CASSPGTIQETQYF
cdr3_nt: TGCGCCAGCAGTCCCGGGACAATTCAAGAGACCCAGTACTTC

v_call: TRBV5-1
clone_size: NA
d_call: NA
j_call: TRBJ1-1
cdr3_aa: CASSSSWTTMNTEAFF
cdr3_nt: TGCGCCAGCAGCTCATCCTGGACAACCATGAACACTGAAGCTTTCTTT

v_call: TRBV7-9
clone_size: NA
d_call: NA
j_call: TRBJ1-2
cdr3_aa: CASSLVGHRDTANYGYTF
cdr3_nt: TGTGCCAGCAGCTTAGTGGGACACCGGGACACCGCTAACTATGGCTACACCTTC

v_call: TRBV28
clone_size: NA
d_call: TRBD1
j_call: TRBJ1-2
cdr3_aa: CASSFVGQGADYGYTF
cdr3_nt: TGTGCCAGCAGTTTCGTGGGACAGGGGGCAGACTATGGCTACACCTTC

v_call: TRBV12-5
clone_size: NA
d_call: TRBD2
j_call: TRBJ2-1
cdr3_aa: CASGLVLTASGRGEQFF
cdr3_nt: TGTGCTAGTGGTTTGGTACTGACGGCTAGCGGGAGGGGTGAGCAGTTCTTC

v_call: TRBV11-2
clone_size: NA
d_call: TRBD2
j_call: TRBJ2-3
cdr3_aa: CASSLLTSGGTDTQYF
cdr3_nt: TGTGCCAGCAGCTTATTAACTAGCGGGGGTACAGATACGCAGTATTTT

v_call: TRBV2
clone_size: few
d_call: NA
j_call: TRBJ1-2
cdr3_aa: CASSVQDSSAYTF
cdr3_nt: TGTGCCAGCAGTGTTCAGGATTCCTCAGCCTACACCTTC

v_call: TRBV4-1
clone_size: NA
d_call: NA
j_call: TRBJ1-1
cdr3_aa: CASSQAQGNTEAFF
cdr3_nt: TGCGCCAGCAGCCAAGCTCAGGGGAACACTGAAGCTTTCTTT

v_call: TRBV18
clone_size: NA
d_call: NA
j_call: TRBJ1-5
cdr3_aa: CASSPDTNQPQHF
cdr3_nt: TGTGCCAGCTCACCGGACACAAATCAGCCCCAGCATTTT

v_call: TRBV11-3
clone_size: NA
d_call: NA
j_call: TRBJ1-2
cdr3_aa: CASSARSGGRGGYTF
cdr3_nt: TGTGCCAGCAGCGCTCGAAGTGGAGGGCGAGGGGGCTACACCTTC

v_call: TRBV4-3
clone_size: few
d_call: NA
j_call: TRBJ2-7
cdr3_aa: CASSLGREQYF
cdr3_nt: TGCGCCAGCAGCCTCGGTAGAGAGCAGTACTTC